One and the same sample provided the 11 T cell receptor beta chains below, sequenced in a study of tumor-infiltrating lymphocytes in glioblastoma multiforme. Multiple V-beta primers and a C-beta primer amplified TCRB from RNA. From the multiplex PCR reads, TCRdb called clonotypes with MiXCR, one entry per CDR3 protein. The profile shows 13,000 or so distinct CDR3 sequences, 60% to 65% of them singletons. The specimen sequenced was brain tumor tissue. These receptors were collected from a male donor with glioblastoma.

This chain links TRBV20-1 with TRBJ2-1; D perhaps matches TRBD1 (5 bases). Germline CDR1 and CDR2: DFQATT and SNEGSKA (reference sequence). This CDR3 spans 14 amino acids. V was pared by 0 bases and J by 3 bases, with 9 bases between. The CDR3 coding sequence is TGCAGTGCTAGAGATCGACAGCACTACAATGAGCAGTTCTTC. Amino acids: CSARDRQHYNEQFF.

The rearrangement links TRBV11-2 to TRBJ2-7; D may be TRBD1 (6 bases). Looked up from germline, CDR1 is SGHAT and CDR2 is FQNNGV. V was shortened by 7 bases and J by 0 bases, with 16 bases between the two germline ends. The CDR3 consists of 15 residues. The CDR3 sequence: CASTDSPGVSYEQYF. DNA for the CDR3: TGTGCCAGCACCGATAGCCCAGGGGTCTCCTACGAGCAGTACTTC.

About this clonotype itself: Sequence at one end of the junction differs from germline and may be a read error. The chain employs TRBV30 and TRBJ2-3, with D possibly TRBD2 on 6 matching bases. The CDR3 length is 14 residues. The germline V gene encodes CDR1 GTSNPN and CDR2 SVGIG (reference sequence). The CDR3 DNA reads as TGTGCCTGCTATGCGGGGCCCCTCACAGATACGCAGTCTTTT. Translating it yields CACYAGPLTDTQSF.

Regarding this clonotype: An end of the junction does not agree with germline; a read error may underlie this. This chain connects TRBV6-2 or TRBV6-3 to TRBJ2-6, with D possibly called TRBD1 or TRBD2 (5 bases each). The CDR3 sequence is 15 residues long. CDR1 is MNHEY and CDR2 is SVGEGT in the germline V gene. The CDR3 is CASSPEGSGATVLTF. CDR3 coding DNA: TGTGCCAGCAGTCCCGAGGGCTCTGGGGCCACCGTCCTGACTTTC.

As concerns this clonotype: This may be a read error, as it is one base from a much larger clone. The J gene is TRBJ2-2, the V gene TRBV7-6; D is ambiguous. Germline values: CDR1 SGHVS, CDR2 FNYEAQ. The CDR3 covers 11 residues. The V and J ends lost 8 bases and 5 bases respectively, with 6 bases between them. The CDR3 nucleotides are TGTGCCAGCGAACAAACCGGGGAGCTGTTTTTT. Residues: CASEQTGELFF.

The rearrangement joins TRBV6-6 to TRBJ1-4; perhaps TRBD1 as D (5 bases). CDR3 length equals 16 residues. V gave up 2 bases and J gave up 6 bases, with 16 bases separating them. CDR1 and CDR2 (germline): MNHNY, SVGAGI (reference sequence). DNA of the CDR3: TGTGCCAGCAGTTACGAGTCCGGGGTGGGGGATGAAAAACTGTTTTTT. Its translation: CASSYESGVGDEKLFF.

The chain links TRBV4-1 to TRBJ1-4; TRBD1 might be the D (6 bases). The V gene lost 0 bases and the J gene lost 1 base, with 6 bases spanning the gap. CDR1 and CDR2 from the germline V gene are MGHRA and YSYEKL. The CDR3 is 15 residues long. The CDR3 nucleotides read TGCGCCAGCAGCCAAGACAGGGGAACTAATGAAAAACTGTTTTTT. Translating gives CASSQDRGTNEKLFF.

Turning to this clonotype: No conserved phenylalanine or tryptophan ends this CDR3, so it is likely a read error. The chain carries TRBV11-2 and TRBJ2-7; 11 nucleotides align to TRBD1. The germline gives CDR1 SGHAT, CDR2 FQNNGV. The length of the CDR3 is 15 residues. J was trimmed by 2 bases and V by 5 bases; bases with no gene match: 5. The CDR3 DNA reads as TGTGCCAGCAGCGATCCGGGACAGGGGGCCTACGAGCAGTACCTC. This gives the protein CASSDPGQGAYEQYL.

This clonotype has a single count. Here the CDR3 DNA reads TGTGCCAGCAGCTTCACAGGGACTGGGGCCAACGTCCTGACTTTC. The encoded protein is CASSFTGTGANVLTF. V and J are TRBV11-2 and TRBJ2-6; tentative D call: TRBD1 (6 bases). Germline V gene data show CDR1 as SGHAT and CDR2 as FQNNGV. The CDR3 covers 15 residues. Between the trimmed V and J ends, which lost 3 bases and 2 bases, there was a span of 8 bases.

For this clonotype: Given the absence of the conserved phenylalanine or tryptophan at the CDR3 end, a read error is likely. The J gene is TRBJ2-7, the V gene TRBV6-6, with 10 bases lining up with TRBD2. Germline CDR1 is MNHNY and CDR2 is SVGAGI (reference sequence). This CDR3 has 16 amino acids. V was clipped by 4 bases and J by 1 base; unmatched bases: 7. For the CDR3, the DNA is TGTGCCAGCAGTTCCCCTACTAGCGGGAATTCCTACGAGCAGTACCTC. This gives the protein CASSSPTSGNSYEQYL.

This clonotype was detected only a few times. The CDR3 sequence is CASSPGLAGYNEQFF. The CDR3 DNA sequence: TGTGCCAGCAGCCCGGGACTAGCGGGGTACAATGAGCAGTTCTTC. This sequence joins TRBV11-1 and TRBJ2-1, with TRBD2 matching over 13 bases. Germline lookup yields CDR1 SGHAT and CDR2 FQDESV (reference sequence). The CDR3 covers 15 residues. V dropped 5 bases and J dropped 4; count of bases not matched to a gene: 2.